Shown below are 3 T cell receptor beta chains from a single sample sequenced in a study of blood T cells in healthy people across ages. Using a J-beta primer mix together with a sample-barcoded 5' primer, a second PCR was run for roughly 6 to 12 cycles. TCRdb ran MiXCR on the 5' RACE reads and lists one entry per CDR3 protein. The table has approximately 1.5 million distinct CDR3 sequences, about 31% seen once. Specimen: blood. Every receptor here comes from a woman in her 30s in good health.

CDR3 coding DNA: TGTGCCAGCAGACGAGGTGACAGGGTCCATGGCTACACCTTC. This codes for CASRRGDRVHGYTF. V is TRBV27 and J is TRBJ1-2; 7 bases agree with TRBD1. CDR3 length equals 14 residues. Germline V CDR1 and CDR2: MNHEY, SMNVEV (reference sequence). V was clipped by 6 bases and J by 6 bases; unmatched bases: 10.

This clonotype was picked up a small number of times. The gene calls are TRBV6-1 and TRBJ2-3, with TRBD2 matching over 7 bases. The CDR3 spans 17 residues. The germline V gene has CDR1 MNHNS and CDR2 SASEGT. V gave up 3 bases and J gave up 2 bases; unmatched junction bases: 11. CDR3: CASSDNREVAYTDTQYF. Written as DNA, the CDR3 is TGTGCCAGCAGTGATAACCGGGAGGTAGCGTACACAGATACGCAGTATTTT.

J is TRBJ2-2 and V is TRBV4-2, with 11 bases identical to TRBD2. The CDR3 has 17 residues. Germline CDR1 LGHNA, CDR2 YNFKEQ. After removal of 4 bases from V and 4 bases from J, the junction contained 8 bases not matched to a gene. The DNA for the CDR3 is TGTGCCAGCAGCCCGCTTAGCGGGGGGGCCCCCACCGGGGAGCTGTTTTTT. It encodes CASSPLSGGAPTGELFF.